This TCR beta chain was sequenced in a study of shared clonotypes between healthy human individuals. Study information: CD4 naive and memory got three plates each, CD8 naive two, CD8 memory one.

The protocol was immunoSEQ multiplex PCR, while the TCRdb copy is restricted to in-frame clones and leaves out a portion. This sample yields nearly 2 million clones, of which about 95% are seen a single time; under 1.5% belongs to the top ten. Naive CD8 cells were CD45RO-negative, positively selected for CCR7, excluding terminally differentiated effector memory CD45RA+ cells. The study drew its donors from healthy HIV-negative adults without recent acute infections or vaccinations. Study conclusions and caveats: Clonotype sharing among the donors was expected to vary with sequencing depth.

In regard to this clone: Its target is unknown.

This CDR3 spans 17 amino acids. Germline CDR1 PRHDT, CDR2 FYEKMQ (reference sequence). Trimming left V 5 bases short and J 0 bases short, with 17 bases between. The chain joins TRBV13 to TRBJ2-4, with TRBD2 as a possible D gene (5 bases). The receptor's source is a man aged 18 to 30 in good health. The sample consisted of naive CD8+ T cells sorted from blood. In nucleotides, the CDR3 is TGTGCCAGCAGCCCCCCTGGGGTCGGACTAGCCAAAAACATTCAGTACTTC. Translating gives CASSPPGVGLAKNIQYF. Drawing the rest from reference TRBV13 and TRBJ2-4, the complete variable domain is AAGVIQSPRHLIKEKRETATLKCYPIPRHDTVYWYQQGPGQDPQFLISFYEKMQSDKGSIPDRFSAQQFSDYHSELNMSSLELGDSALYFCASSPPGVGLAKNIQYFGAGTRLSVL.